A selection of T cell receptor beta chains follows, all from one sample in a study of breast tumors, draining lymph nodes, adjacent tissues. One entry per CDR3 protein results from TCRdb running MiXCR on the multiplex PCR reads. The top ten clones hold roughly 20% of a sample with 60,000 to 65,000 distinct CDR3 sequences, roughly 50% of them seen once. What was sequenced was breast tumor tissue. The receptors derive from a female donor with breast cancer. Some clones in this sample may be carry-over from other donors' samples. Each CDR3 is given with its conserved first and last residue. Fields, in order: clone size, J gene, V gene, D gene, CDR3 protein, CDR3 DNA. A D gene is named only where the DNA matches it firmly. Where a row states a size, it is once, few, many or the class of an expanded clone; other rows omit it.

>NA|TRBJ2-1|TRBV9|NA
CASSADNRAYNEQFF
TGTGCCAGCAGCGCAGACAATCGGGCCTACAATGAGCAGTTCTTC
>once|TRBJ2-3|TRBV20-1|NA
CSAIGQSVDTQYF
TGCAGTGCCATCGGACAGAGTGTGGATACGCAGTATTTT
>NA|TRBJ1-4|TRBV20-1|TRBD1
CSALDRGQDEKLFF
TGCAGTGCTCTTGACAGGGGGCAAGATGAAAAACTGTTTTTT
>NA|TRBJ1-2|TRBV29-1|NA
CSVGVQQGLNYGYTF
TGCAGCGTTGGGGTTCAACAGGGCCTTAACTATGGCTACACCTTC
>NA|TRBJ1-6|TRBV7-9|NA
CASSLQDSPLHF
TGTGCCAGCAGCTTACAGGATTCACCCCTCCACTTT
>many|TRBJ2-1|TRBV19|TRBD2
CASSIRLAGGYEQFF
TGTGCCAGTAGTATTAGACTAGCGGGAGGGTATGAGCAGTTCTTC
>NA|TRBJ2-2|TRBV2|NA
CASSEISSGELFF
TGTGCCAGCAGTGAAATTTCCTCCGGGGAGCTGTTTTTT
>many|TRBJ1-2|TRBV4-1|TRBD1
CASSQAGTGSNYGYTF
TGCGCCAGCAGCCAAGCAGGGACAGGGTCTAACTATGGCTACACCTTC
>NA|TRBJ1-5|TRBV5-4|NA
CASSLAGEVQETQHF
TGTGCCAGCAGCCTAGCGGGAGAGGTCCAAGAGACCCAGCATTTT
>many|TRBJ2-1|TRBV3-1|NA
CASSQEANYNEQFF
TGTGCCAGCAGCCAAGAAGCGAATTACAATGAGCAGTTCTTC
>NA|TRBJ2-2|TRBV2|NA
CASRAGQLTLNTGELFF
TGTGCCAGCAGGGCGGGACAATTGACACTCAACACCGGGGAGCTGTTTTTT
>many|TRBJ2-4|TRBV5-1|TRBD2
CASALTGTRGNIQYF
TGCGCCAGCGCCCTAACCGGGACTAGGGGAAACATTCAGTACTTC
>many|TRBJ2-1|TRBV4-1|NA
CVSSQDWNRVWDEQFF
TGCGTCAGCAGCCAAGATTGGAACAGGGTTTGGGATGAGCAGTTCTTC
>NA|TRBJ1-5|TRBV10-3|TRBD1
CAIIFRRRGLKDNQPQHF
TGTGCCATCATTTTTCGGAGGAGGGGGCTTAAGGACAATCAGCCCCAGCATTTT